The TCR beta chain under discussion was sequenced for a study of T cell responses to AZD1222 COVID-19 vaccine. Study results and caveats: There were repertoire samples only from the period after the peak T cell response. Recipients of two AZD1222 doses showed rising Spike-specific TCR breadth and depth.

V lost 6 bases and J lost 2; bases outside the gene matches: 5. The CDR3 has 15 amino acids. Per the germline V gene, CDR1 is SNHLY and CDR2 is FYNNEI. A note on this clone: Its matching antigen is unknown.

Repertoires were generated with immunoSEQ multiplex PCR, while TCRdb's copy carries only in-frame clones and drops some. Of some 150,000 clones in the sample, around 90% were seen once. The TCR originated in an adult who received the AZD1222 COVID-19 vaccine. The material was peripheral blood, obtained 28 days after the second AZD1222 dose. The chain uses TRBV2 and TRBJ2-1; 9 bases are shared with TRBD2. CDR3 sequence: CASRIAGVTYNEQFF. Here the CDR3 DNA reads TGTGCCAGCAGAATAGCGGGGGTCACCTACAATGAGCAGTTCTTC.